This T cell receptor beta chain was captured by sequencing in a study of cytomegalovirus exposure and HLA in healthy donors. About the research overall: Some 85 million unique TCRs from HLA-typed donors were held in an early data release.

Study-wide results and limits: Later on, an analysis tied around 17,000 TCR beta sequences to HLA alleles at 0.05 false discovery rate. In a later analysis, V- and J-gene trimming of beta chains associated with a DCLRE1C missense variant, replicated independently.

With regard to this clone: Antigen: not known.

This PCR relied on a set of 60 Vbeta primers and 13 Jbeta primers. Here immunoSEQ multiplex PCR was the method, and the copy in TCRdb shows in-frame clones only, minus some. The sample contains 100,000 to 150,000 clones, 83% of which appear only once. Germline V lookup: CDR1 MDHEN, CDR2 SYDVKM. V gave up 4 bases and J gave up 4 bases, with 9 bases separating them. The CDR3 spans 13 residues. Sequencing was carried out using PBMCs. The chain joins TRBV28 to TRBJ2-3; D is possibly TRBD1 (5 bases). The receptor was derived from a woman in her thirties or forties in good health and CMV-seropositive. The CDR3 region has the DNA TGTGCCAGCAGTTCCGGACACCCAGATACGCAGTATTTT. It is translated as CASSSGHPDTQYF.